The present T cell receptor (beta chain) was sequenced within a study of shared T cell receptors in the human thymus. Measured with immunoSEQ multiplex PCR; TCRdb has only the in-frame clones, and not every one. The repertoire consists of 550,000 to 800,000 clones, with 70% to 90% occurring once and the leading ten covering under 0.012%. The CDR3 has 15 residues. With 5 bases removed from V and 6 bases from J, the gap between germline ends came to 16 bases. Germline CDR1 is SEHNR and CDR2 is FQNEAQ (reference sequence). Separately, the same data were catalogued under a study of human thymus T cells. That report notes: Serving as donors were healthy Finnish infants, each of whom was having open corrective surgery for congenital heart defects. Corrective cardiac operations yielded the resected thymus tissue. V and J gene usage appeared biased in thymic and blood repertoires. Thymic repertoires from unrelated individuals overlapped highly, related research reported.

The source is a girl in the first two years of life with a congenital heart defect. The gene calls are TRBV7-9 and TRBJ1-4; no definite D call. The sequencing sample was made of thymocytes. This CDR3 reads CASSLLDFKHEKLFF. The CDR3 region has the DNA TGTGCCAGCAGCCTACTGGACTTCAAGCATGAAAAACTGTTTTTT.